A single sample is the source of the 19 T cell receptor beta chains below, sequenced in a study of T cells in tuberculosis. Assay used: immunoSEQ multiplex PCR; TCRdb lists only in-frame clones, some missing. The sample has tens of thousands of clones, roughly 92% seen once; the top ten hold roughly a sixth. The sample taken for sequencing was PBMCs. These receptors all stem from a donor aged 5-35 years with latent tuberculosis or without tuberculosis infection. Some clones in this sample may be carry-over from other donors' samples.

This clone came up once. A read error may account for a junction end that differs from germline. CDR3 amino acids: CASSFQGIGDSGETF. CDR3 DNA: TGTGCCAGCAGCTTCCAGGGGATTGGGGACAGCGGAGAAACATTC. This chain links TRBV5-4 with TRBJ2-7, with 7 bases that match TRBD1. Looked up from germline, CDR1 is SGHNT and CDR2 is YYREEE (reference sequence). The CDR3 is made up of 15 amino acids.

This clone has a handful of counts. The V and J genes are TRBV2 and TRBJ1-2; D is unclear. V shed 2 bases and J shed 8 bases, with 6 bases lying between them. Germline V gene sequence: CDR1 SNHLY, CDR2 FYNNEI. The CDR3 is 11 residues long. The chain's CDR3 is CASSERRGYTF. In nucleotides, the CDR3 is TGTGCCAGCAGTGAACGGAGGGGCTACACCTTC.

The chain employs TRBV18 and TRBJ1-5, with a possible D match to TRBD1 (6 bases). The V gene lost 6 bases and the J gene lost 5 bases, with 17 bases spanning the gap. Germline V CDR1 and CDR2: KGHSH, LQKENI. This CDR3 contains 15 residues. CDR3 sequence (DNA): TGTGCCAGCTCCTTCAGGGGTCAAGAATATCAGCCCCAGCATTTT. Protein: CASSFRGQEYQPQHF.

The chain joins TRBV29-1 to TRBJ2-7, with D tentatively TRBD1 (7 bases). CDR1 is SQVTM and CDR2 is ANQGSEA in the germline V gene. This CDR3 is built from 13 residues. V lost 4 bases to trimming and J lost 3 bases, with 13 bases between them. CDR3 DNA: TGCAGCGTTGCGGGAGACAGGGTCTACGAGCAGTACTTC. It codes for CSVAGDRVYEQYF.

V is TRBV5-1 and J is TRBJ1-1; 9 nucleotides agree with TRBD1. The length of the CDR3 is 16 residues. V trimming: 4 bases; J trimming: 3 bases; junction bases outside the gene matches: 10. Per germline, CDR1 SGHRS and CDR2 YFSETQ. The CDR3 coding sequence is TGCGCCAGCAGCACTACAGGGGGCAACATTTACACTGAAGCTTTCTTT. This codes for CASSTTGGNIYTEAFF.

J is TRBJ2-2 and V is TRBV7-8; D might be TRBD1 (5 bases). The CDR3 runs to 16 residues. CDR1 SGHVS and CDR2 FQNEAQ come from the germline V gene. Deletions cut 0 bases from V and 4 bases from J, with 12 bases between. DNA for the CDR3: TGTGCCAGCAGCTTAGCCCAGGGTTTCGGCACCGGGGAGCTGTTTTTT. This translates into CASSLAQGFGTGELFF.

The rearrangement joins TRBV19 to TRBJ1-6; TRBD1 might be the D (5 bases). Trimming removed 0 bases from V and 9 bases from J, with 6 bases in between. Germline CDR1 reads LNHDA; CDR2 reads SQIVND (reference sequence). CDR3 length equals 13 residues. The CDR3 DNA reads TGTGCCAGTAGTATAGAAAGGGGTTCACCCCTCCACTTT. Protein product: CASSIERGSPLHF. Together with reference TRBV19 and TRBJ1-6, the CDR3 gives the full variable domain: DGGITQSPKYLFRKEGQNVTLSCEQNLNHDAMYWYRQDPGQGLRLIYYSQIVNDFQKGDIAEGYSVSREKKESFPLTVTSAQKNPTAFYLCASSIERGSPLHFGNGTRLTVT.

The chain recombines TRBV10-1 with TRBJ1-1, with 12 bases identical to TRBD1. The CDR3 contains 16 residues. V was clipped by 5 bases and J by 10 bases; unmatched bases: 14. CDR1 is WNHNN, CDR2 SYGVQD, per germline (reference sequence). In nucleotides, the CDR3 is TGCGCCAGCAGTTATGAACGGGACAGGGGGCCCAGTGGAGCTTTCTTT. Translated, it gives CASSYERDRGPSGAFF.

This clone appeared once. V and J are TRBV21-1 and TRBJ2-7; the table calls TRBD2, which could not be checked here. TRBV21-1 represents a pseudogene. This CDR3 has 13 residues. CDR3 nucleotides: TGTGCCAGCAGCAAAGTACTATCCCACGAGCAGTACTTC. Its translation: CASSKVLSHEQYF.

The chain joins TRBV11-2 to TRBJ2-5; D remains ambiguous. V was cut by 5 bases and J by 0 bases, with 4 bases left in between. In germline, CDR1 is SGHAT, CDR2 FQNNGV. CDR3 length: 12 residues. CDR3 region: CASSQYQETQYF. CDR3 nucleotide sequence: TGTGCCAGCAGCCAGTACCAAGAGACCCAGTACTTC.

The chain carries TRBV5-1 and TRBJ2-7, with D tentatively TRBD2 (5 bases). Looked up from germline, CDR1 is SGHRS and CDR2 is YFSETQ. Trimming cost V 0 bases and J 3 bases, with 10 bases left between them. CDR3 size: 14 residues. CDR3 region: CASSLAKAGYEQYF. The DNA of the CDR3 is TGCGCCAGCAGCTTGGCCAAGGCGGGCTACGAGCAGTACTTC.

The gene calls are TRBV6-1 and TRBJ1-1; maybe TRBD1 (5 bases). The CDR3 contains 14 residues. V lost 2 bases and J lost 3, with 10 bases in between. Germline CDR1 MNHNS, CDR2 SASEGT. The CDR3 sequence: CASSERRRDTEAFF. For the CDR3, the DNA is TGTGCCAGCAGTGAAAGGCGCAGGGACACTGAAGCTTTCTTT.

The CDR3 here is CAWSVTPLLRSSYEQYF. CDR3 nucleotides: TGTGCCTGGAGTGTAACCCCCCTTCTACGAAGCTCCTACGAGCAGTACTTC. V is TRBV30 and J is TRBJ2-7; D ambiguous. The V end lost 0 bases, the J end lost 0 bases, and 18 bases lay between the germline ends. Germline lookup yields CDR1 GTSNPN and CDR2 SVGIG (reference sequence). The CDR3 is 17 residues long.

The V gene is TRBV30, the J gene TRBJ2-2; TRBD2 aligns across 7 bases. The CDR3 loop spans 15 amino acids. The germline V gene encodes CDR1 GTSNPN and CDR2 SVGIG (reference sequence). Trimming at V came to 4 bases and at J to 4 bases, leaving 9 bases not matched to a gene. CDR3 region: CAWTRGVSTTGELFF. In DNA, the CDR3 is TGTGCCTGGACCCGGGGGGTTTCGACCACCGGGGAGCTGTTTTTT.

This chain joins TRBV13 and TRBJ1-1; D not certain. Between the trimmed V and J ends, which lost 3 bases and 1 base, there was a span of 9 bases. The CDR3 sequence is 14 residues long. Germline V gene sequence: CDR1 PRHDT, CDR2 FYEKMQ (reference sequence). CDR3 residues: CASSFNSGNTEAFF. In nucleotides, the CDR3 is TGTGCCAGCAGCTTTAACTCGGGGAACACTGAAGCTTTCTTT. The variable domain in full, completed from reference TRBV13 and TRBJ1-1, reads AAGVIQSPRHLIKEKRETATLKCYPIPRHDTVYWYQQGPGQDPQFLISFYEKMQSDKGSIPDRFSAQQFSDYHSELNMSSLELGDSALYFCASSFNSGNTEAFFGQGTRLTVV.

Note on this clone: At one of its ends the junction is not consistent with the germline gene, which may arise from a read error. This sequence joins TRBV2 and TRBJ1-5; D is unclear. Germline V gives CDR1 SNHLY, CDR2 FYNNEI. The CDR3 is 15 residues long. CDR3 region: CASSEERSSDQPQHF. For the CDR3, the DNA is TGTGCCAGCAGTGAAGAACGGTCTAGCGATCAGCCCCAGCATTTT.

This chain's CDR3 is CASSSPTPGQGTNEQFF. Written as DNA, the CDR3 is TGCGCCAGCAGCTCCCCAACCCCCGGACAGGGGACGAATGAGCAGTTCTTC. The J gene is TRBJ2-1, the V gene TRBV5-1, with 9 bases aligning to TRBD1. V lost 3 bases and J lost 7; bases outside the gene matches: 14. From germline, CDR1 is SGHRS and CDR2 YFSETQ. The CDR3 loop spans 17 amino acids.

The chain combines TRBV4-3 with TRBJ2-1, with TRBD2 matching over 9 bases. The CDR3 totals 16 residues. Trimming removed 0 bases from V and 8 bases from J; junction bases left unmatched: 8. Germline V lookup: CDR1 LGHNA, CDR2 YSLEER. CDR3: CASSQDGSGSLDEQFF. CDR3 nucleotide sequence: TGCGCCAGCAGCCAAGATGGTAGCGGGAGCCTGGATGAGCAGTTCTTC.

V is TRBV30 and J is TRBJ2-1; a weak D match, TRBD1 (5 bases). Germline V gene lookup returns CDR1 GTSNPN and CDR2 SVGIG (reference sequence). The V gene lost 5 bases and the J gene lost 9 bases, with 14 bases spanning the gap. This CDR3 spans 12 amino acids. CDR3: CAWGHAKGEQFF. The CDR3, as DNA: TGTGCCTGGGGACATGCTAAAGGTGAGCAGTTCTTC.